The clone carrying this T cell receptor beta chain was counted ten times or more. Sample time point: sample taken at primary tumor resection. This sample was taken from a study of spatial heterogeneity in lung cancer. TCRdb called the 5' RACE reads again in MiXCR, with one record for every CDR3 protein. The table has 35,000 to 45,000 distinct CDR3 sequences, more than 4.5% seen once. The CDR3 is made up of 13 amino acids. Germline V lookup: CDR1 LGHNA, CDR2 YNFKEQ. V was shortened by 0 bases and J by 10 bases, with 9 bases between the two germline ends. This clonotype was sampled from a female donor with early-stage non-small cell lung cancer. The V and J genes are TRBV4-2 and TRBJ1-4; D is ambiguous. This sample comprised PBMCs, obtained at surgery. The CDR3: CASSQESGGKLFF. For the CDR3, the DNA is TGTGCCAGCAGCCAAGAATCAGGTGGAAAACTGTTTTTT.